These 11 T cell receptor beta chains share one sample of origin, sequenced in a study of blood T cell repertoires in COVID-19. Clones were sequenced by immunoSEQ multiplex PCR, and TCRdb holds only the in-frame ones, with some missing. Of around 230,000 clones listed, about nine tenths are singletons. Sequencing was performed on peripheral blood. The receptors derive from a man under 40 who had recovered from COVID-19.

This clone appeared a single time. This chain joins TRBV3-1 (or the pseudogene TRBV3-2) and TRBJ1-5; the D is unclear. CDR1 is LGHDT, CDR2 YNNKEL, per germline (reference sequence). This CDR3 is built from 14 residues. V lost 0 bases and J lost 7, with 10 bases in between. The CDR3 sequence: CASSQDHAGQPQHF. The CDR3 DNA is TGTGCCAGCAGCCAAGACCATGCGGGGCAGCCCCAGCATTTT.

V gene TRBV5-1 combines with J gene TRBJ2-1, with TRBD2 identical over 7 bases. CDR1 and CDR2 (germline): SGHRS, YFSETQ. V shed 4 bases and J 9 bases; nucleotides not matched to a gene: 10. This CDR3 spans 14 amino acids. CDR3 in DNA: TGCGCCAGCAGCCCGCGTGGACTAGAGTCTGAGCAGTTCTTC. The encoded protein is CASSPRGLESEQFF.

This chain connects TRBV5-1 to TRBJ1-3; D might be TRBD1 (5 bases). The germline V gene encodes CDR1 SGHRS and CDR2 YFSETQ. This CDR3 has 15 amino acids. V was trimmed by 0 bases and J by 3 bases, leaving 10 bases between them. CDR3 loop: CASSLAQGGGNTIYF. The CDR3 coding sequence is TGCGCCAGCAGCTTGGCTCAGGGTGGTGGAAACACCATATATTTT. The full variable domain, in which reference TRBV5-1 and TRBJ1-3 provide the parts outside the CDR3, is KAGVTQTPRYLIKTRGQQVTLSCSPISGHRSVSWYQQTPGQGLQFLFEYFSETQRNKGNFPGRFSGRQFSNSRSEMNVSTLELGDSALYLCASSLAQGGGNTIYFGEGSWLTVV.

The chain recombines TRBV6-5 with TRBJ2-1; TRBD2 is a possible D gene (6 bases). This CDR3 is built from 14 residues. The V and J ends lost 8 bases and 3 bases respectively, with 14 bases between them. Germline loops: CDR1 MNHEY, CDR2 SVGAGI. The DNA of the CDR3 is TGTGCCAGCTCTTTAGCGGCGAACTACAATGAGCAGTTCTTC. Amino acid sequence: CASSLAANYNEQFF.

This clone has more than one count but fewer than ten. The rearrangement joins TRBV19 to TRBJ2-3; tentatively, D is TRBD1 (5 bases). The CDR3 length is 14 residues. Looked up from germline, CDR1 is LNHDA and CDR2 is SQIVND (reference sequence). Trimming shortened V by 8 bases and J by 2 bases, and 14 bases separated the two germline ends. In DNA form, the CDR3 reads TGTGCCAGTTCCCAAAGGACACCCACAGATACGCAGTATTTT. It encodes CASSQRTPTDTQYF.

The rearrangement uses TRBV7-6 and TRBJ2-7, with 9 positions matching TRBD2. In germline, CDR1 is SGHVS, CDR2 FNYEAQ. Trimming at V came to 2 bases and at J to 6 bases, leaving 11 bases not matched to a gene. The CDR3 length is 16 residues. CDR3 DNA sequence: TGTGCCAGCAGCTTAAGGCCTAGCGGGGCCTCCCCCGAGCAGTACTTC. Protein product: CASSLRPSGASPEQYF.

The J gene is TRBJ1-4, the V gene TRBV12-3 or TRBV12-4; D not resolved. This CDR3 has 13 residues. Trimming cost V 2 bases and J 8 bases, with 9 bases left between them. This CDR3 reads CASSLRQEEKLFF. The CDR3 nucleotides read TGTGCCAGCAGTTTAAGGCAGGAAGAAAAACTGTTTTTT.

The chain recombines TRBV29-1 with TRBJ2-5, with D perhaps matching TRBD2 (6 bases). The CDR3 consists of 12 residues. The germline V and J ends were trimmed by 7 bases and 2 bases, with 11 bases remaining between them. Germline V lookup: CDR1 SQVTM, CDR2 ANQGSEA. The CDR3 nucleotides read TGCAGCGGGGGGACTCTACAAGAGACCCAGTACTTC. This codes for CSGGTLQETQYF.

The chain recombines TRBV4-2 with TRBJ2-3, with 12 bases matching TRBD2. CDR3 length: 15 residues. V dropped 4 bases and J dropped 4; count of bases not matched to a gene: 3. Germline lookup yields CDR1 LGHNA and CDR2 YNFKEQ. The CDR3 sequence is CASSRPSGGADTQYF. The CDR3 DNA reads TGTGCCAGCAGCCGCCCTAGCGGGGGGGCAGATACGCAGTATTTT.

The chain combines TRBV27 with TRBJ1-2; TRBD1 matches at 7 bases. CDR3 size: 14 residues. J lost 8 bases, V lost 2 bases, and 8 bases had no gene match. CDR1 and CDR2 (germline): MNHEY, SMNVEV (reference sequence). CDR3 amino acids: CASSLTYTGVGYTF. The CDR3 region has the DNA TGTGCCAGCAGTTTAACGTATACAGGGGTCGGCTACACCTTC.

This chain uses TRBV5-1 with TRBJ1-5; D might be TRBD1 (6 bases). V lost 1 base, J lost 1 base, and 6 bases lay in between. This CDR3 spans 14 amino acids. Germline V gene sequence: CDR1 SGHRS, CDR2 YFSETQ. CDR3 sequence (DNA): TGCGCCAGCAGCTTGAGGGGGAGCAATCAGCCCCAGCATTTT. Translated, it gives CASSLRGSNQPQHF.